This T cell receptor (beta chain) was sequenced for a study of blood T cell repertoires in COVID-19. Study context: Samples came from the United States, Italy and Spain, spanning acute and convalescent COVID-19. T cells, B-cell-depleted T cells, or PBMCs supplied cDNA or gDNA.

The authors' processing: Quantification of nucleated cells was approximated via reference gene primer amplification. Clones were read by immunoSEQ multiplex PCR, and TCRdb kept only the in-frame ones, dropping some. That table supplies the V and J calls and clone size; D and trimming were determined from the DNA. The sample includes approximately 300,000 clones, about 90% of them seen just once. This CDR3 has 13 residues. Looked up from germline, CDR1 is KGHSH and CDR2 is LQKENI. The germline V and J ends were trimmed by 5 bases and 5 bases, with 12 bases remaining between them. Seattle patient enrollment occurred during active infection, with longitudinal follow-up thereafter.

Sequences were obtained from peripheral blood. This sequence originates from a young woman with COVID-19, enrolled during active disease. The chain carries TRBV18 and TRBJ2-5; maybe TRBD1 (6 bases). CDR3 bases: TGTGCCAGCTCAGCAAACAGGGATGAGACCCAGTACTTC. Amino acid sequence: CASSANRDETQYF.